This T cell receptor (beta chain) was found in a study of graft-versus-host responses after intestinal transplantation. Study-level information: Transplant recipients had multivisceral, liver-intestinal, or isolated intestinal grafts. Induction with anti-thymocyte globulin, then tacrolimus and steroids for about 3 years, was given to all recipients. Points from the study as a whole: GvH clones were identified in recipient marrow, with some first appearing in ileum or blood.

Comments on this clone: Its antigen is not known.

Clones were sequenced by immunoSEQ multiplex PCR, and TCRdb holds only the in-frame ones, with some missing. The sample carries more than 65,000 clones, approximately 90% recorded once. Trimming stripped 4 bases from V and 8 bases from J, with 9 bases between. This CDR3 comprises 12 residues. CDR1 is MNHNS, CDR2 SASEGT, per germline. V and J are TRBV6-1 and TRBJ1-3, with D unclear. The sequenced sample was unstimulated CD8+ T cells sorted from spleen or lymph node cells, obtained before transplant. This TCR was sampled from a human donor who was the organ donor for an intestinal transplant. For the CDR3, the DNA is TGTGCCAGCAGTGGACCTTGGGACACCATATATTTT. It codes for CASSGPWDTIYF.